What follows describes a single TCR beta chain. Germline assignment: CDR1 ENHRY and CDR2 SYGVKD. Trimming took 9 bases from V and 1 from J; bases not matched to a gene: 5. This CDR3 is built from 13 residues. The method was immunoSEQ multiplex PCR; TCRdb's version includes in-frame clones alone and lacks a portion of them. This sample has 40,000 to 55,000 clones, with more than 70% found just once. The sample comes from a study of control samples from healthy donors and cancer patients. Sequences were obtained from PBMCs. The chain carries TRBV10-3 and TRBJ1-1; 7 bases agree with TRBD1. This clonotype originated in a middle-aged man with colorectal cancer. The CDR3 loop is CAIQTGPNTEAFF. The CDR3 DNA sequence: TGTGCCATACAGACAGGGCCGAACACTGAAGCTTTCTTT.